The clone carrying this TCR beta chain was recorded at least ten times. Its antigen is not known. The sample originates from a study of neurological immune-mediated disorders. V lost 6 bases, J lost 0 bases, and 14 bases lay in between. This CDR3 is 14 amino acids long. Germline CDR1 DFQATT, CDR2 SNEGSKA (reference sequence). By 5'RACE with 10-nucleotide random UMIs, the cDNA was made. TCRdb processed the 5' RACE reads anew with MiXCR; each CDR3 protein has one entry. The data contain under 70,000 distinct CDR3 sequences, roughly 3% of them singletons. The study, taken as a whole, reports: Association with the multiple sclerosis repertoire cluster was not found for any clinical or MRI feature.

The receptor comes from a woman aged 50 to 60 with multiple sclerosis. Material: PBMCs. The chain uses TRBV20-1 and TRBJ1-2; perhaps TRBD1 as D (5 bases). CDR3 DNA sequence: TGCAGTGCCCTGGGGCTACACCCTAACTATGGCTACACCTTC. It codes for CSALGLHPNYGYTF.